These 14 T cell receptor beta chains share one sample of origin, sequenced in a study of CD8 T cells in ankylosing spondylitis. TCRdb used MiXCR to reprocess the 5' RACE reads, holding one entry per CDR3 protein. The repertoire holds around 33,000 distinct CDR3 sequences, about 7.2% seen once, with roughly a tenth in the top ten. Sequencing was carried out using blood, either unsorted or a sorted T cell fraction (not recorded which). The receptor set was obtained from a male donor with ankylosing spondylitis or in good health (not recorded which).

This clonotype was counted between two and nine times. The J gene is TRBJ2-1, the V gene TRBV11-1; 9 bases fit TRBD2. Germline assignment: CDR1 SGHAT and CDR2 FQDESV (reference sequence). This CDR3 spans 15 amino acids. V trimming: 5 bases; J trimming: 6 bases; junction bases outside the gene matches: 8. The CDR3 DNA is TGTGCCAGCAGCCCTGGGGGACTAGCCGCCAATGAGCAGTTCTTC. Translated: CASSPGGLAANEQFF.

The rearrangement uses TRBV7-6 and TRBJ2-7; a weak D match, TRBD1 (5 bases). Germline V CDR1 and CDR2: SGHVS, FNYEAQ. V lost 5 bases and J 1 base, leaving 12 bases between the germline ends. The CDR3 spans 14 residues. CDR3 amino acids: CASSPKTVSYEQYF. CDR3 DNA sequence: TGTGCCAGCAGCCCGAAGACAGTATCCTACGAGCAGTACTTC.

This clonotype has ten or more counts. The chain combines TRBV6-5 with TRBJ2-3; weak D call: TRBD2 (6 bases). Germline CDR1 MNHEY, CDR2 SVGAGI. With 3 bases removed from V and 0 bases from J, the gap between germline ends came to 7 bases. CDR3 length: 14 residues. As DNA, the CDR3 is TGTGCCAGCAGTTATGGGGGGAGCACAGATACGCAGTATTTT. As protein: CASSYGGSTDTQYF.

Ten or more counts support this clonotype. The chain couples TRBV29-1 to TRBJ2-1; TRBD2 aligns across 12 bases. V gave up 4 bases and J gave up 9 bases; unmatched junction bases: 4. Germline lookup yields CDR1 SQVTM and CDR2 ANQGSEA. The CDR3 is made up of 13 amino acids. The CDR3 region is CSVATSGRSEQFF. The CDR3 nucleotides read TGCAGCGTTGCTACTAGCGGGAGGTCTGAGCAGTTCTTC.

This clonotype was counted many times. The rearrangement joins TRBV10-3 to TRBJ2-7; D might be TRBD1 (6 bases). CDR3 length: 15 residues. Germline V lookup: CDR1 ENHRY, CDR2 SYGVKD. The V end was cut by 6 bases, the J end by 3 bases, with 18 bases between. CDR3 loop: CAIRDSRPPDYEQYF. The CDR3 nucleotides read TGTGCCATCAGGGACAGCCGGCCTCCAGACTACGAGCAGTACTTC.

This clonotype was found many times. This chain connects TRBV20-1 to TRBJ2-7; 7 bases line up with TRBD2. The CDR3 consists of 13 residues. V lost 1 base to trimming and J lost 4 bases; unmatched junction nucleotides: 4. CDR1 is DFQATT and CDR2 is SNEGSKA in the germline V gene (reference sequence). In DNA form, the CDR3 reads TGCAGTGCTAGAGGCGGGAGCGGGTACGAGCAGTACTTC. Translated: CSARGGSGYEQYF.

At least ten counts were recorded for this clonotype. The genes are TRBV5-1 and TRBJ2-2; 13 nucleotides line up with TRBD2. V dropped 3 bases and J dropped 1; count of bases not matched to a gene: 6. CDR1 SGHRS and CDR2 YFSETQ come from the germline V gene. The CDR3 runs 18 residues. CDR3 nucleotide sequence: TGCGCCAGCAGCTCACCACTAGCGGGAGGGTTGAACACCGGGGAGCTGTTTTTT. It translates to CASSSPLAGGLNTGELFF.

This clonotype occurred many times. V usage is TRBV20-1 and J usage is TRBJ2-2; TRBD2 matches at 11 bases. Germline-derived CDR1 and CDR2 are DFQATT and SNEGSKA (reference sequence). The V gene end was trimmed by 1 base and the J gene end by 7 bases; junction bases not matched to a gene: 17. This CDR3 spans 19 amino acids. In nucleotides, the CDR3 is TGCAGTGCTAGAGGCAATTACTTCGAGACTAGCGGGATCGGCGGGGAGCTGTTTTTT. Translating it yields CSARGNYFETSGIGGELFF.

This clonotype was found many times. The rearrangement uses TRBV5-1 and TRBJ2-1, with TRBD1 matching over 8 bases. The trim removed 2 bases at V and 9 bases at J, leaving 4 bases unmatched. CDR1 is SGHRS, CDR2 YFSETQ, per germline. This CDR3 comprises 13 residues. The chain's CDR3 is CASSFEQGGEQFF. CDR3 nucleotides: TGCGCCAGCAGCTTTGAACAGGGGGGTGAGCAGTTCTTC.

Many counts were recorded for this clonotype. This sequence joins TRBV12-3 or TRBV12-4 and TRBJ2-1; D unclear. The CDR3 is made up of 14 amino acids. The ends were cut back, 2 bases at V and 2 bases at J, with 7 bases in the middle. CDR3 nucleotide sequence: TGTGCCAGCAGTTTAAATAGGGCCTACAATGAGCAGTTCTTC. This translates into CASSLNRAYNEQFF.

This clonotype was picked up many times. The chain combines TRBV29-1 with TRBJ2-1; 8 positions match TRBD1. The CDR3 has 15 amino acids. The germline V gene has CDR1 SQVTM and CDR2 ANQGSEA. With 5 bases clipped from V and 7 bases from J, the junction kept 13 bases outside the gene matches. Written as DNA, the CDR3 is TGCAGCGTTCCGAGACAGGGGCGTTTCGGGAATGAGCAGTTCTTC. Protein product: CSVPRQGRFGNEQFF.

This clonotype appeared many times. This chain joins TRBV28 and TRBJ2-3, with D perhaps matching TRBD2 (5 bases). The CDR3 covers 17 residues. Trimming pared 6 bases from V and 1 base from J, leaving 20 bases between. Germline CDR1 reads MDHEN; CDR2 reads SYDVKM. CDR3 loop: CASSPPGRASGTDTQYF. As DNA, the CDR3 is TGTGCCAGCAGCCCACCGGGAAGGGCCTCGGGCACAGATACGCAGTATTTT.

V usage is TRBV28 and J usage is TRBJ2-4; 7 bases are shared with TRBD2. Germline CDR1 and CDR2: MDHEN and SYDVKM. Germline trimming cut 2 bases from V and 1 base from J; bases unmatched to any gene: 5. The CDR3 totals 16 residues. The CDR3: CASSLGGGRAKNIQYF. CDR3 in DNA: TGTGCCAGCAGTTTAGGGGGGGGAAGGGCCAAAAACATTCAGTACTTC.

This clonotype has ten or more counts. J is TRBJ2-1 and V is TRBV20-1, with 9 bases matching TRBD2. V trimming: 6 bases; J trimming: 0 bases; junction bases outside the gene matches: 9. There are 16 residues in the CDR3. Per the germline V gene, CDR1 is DFQATT and CDR2 is SNEGSKA (reference sequence). In nucleotides, the CDR3 is TGCAGTGCCAACAAGCGGGAGGTAAGCTCCTACAATGAGCAGTTCTTC. The encoded protein is CSANKREVSSYNEQFF.